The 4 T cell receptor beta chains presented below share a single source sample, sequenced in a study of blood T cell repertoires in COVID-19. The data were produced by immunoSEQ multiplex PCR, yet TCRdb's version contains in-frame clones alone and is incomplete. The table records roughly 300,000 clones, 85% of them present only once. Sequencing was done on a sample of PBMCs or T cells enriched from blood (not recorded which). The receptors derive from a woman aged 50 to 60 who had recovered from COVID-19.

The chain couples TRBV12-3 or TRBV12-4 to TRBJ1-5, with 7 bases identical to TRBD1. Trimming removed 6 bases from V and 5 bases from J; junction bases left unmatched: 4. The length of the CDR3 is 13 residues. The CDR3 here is CASSTGAHQPQHF. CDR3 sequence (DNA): TGTGCCAGCAGCACAGGGGCGCATCAGCCCCAGCATTTT.

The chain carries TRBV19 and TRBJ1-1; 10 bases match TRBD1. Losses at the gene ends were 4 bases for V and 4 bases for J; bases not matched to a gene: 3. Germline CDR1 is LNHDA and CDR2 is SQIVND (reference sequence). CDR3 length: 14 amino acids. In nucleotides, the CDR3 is TGTGCCAGTAGTACAAGACAGGGGGCCACTGAAGCTTTCTTT. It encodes CASSTRQGATEAFF.

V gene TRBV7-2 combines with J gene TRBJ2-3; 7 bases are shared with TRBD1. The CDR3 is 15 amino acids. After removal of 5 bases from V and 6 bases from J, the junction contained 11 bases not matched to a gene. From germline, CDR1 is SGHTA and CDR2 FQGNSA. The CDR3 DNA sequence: TGTGCCAGCAGCCTACGGGGACGCAGGGGGGATACGCAGTATTTT. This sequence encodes CASSLRGRRGDTQYF.

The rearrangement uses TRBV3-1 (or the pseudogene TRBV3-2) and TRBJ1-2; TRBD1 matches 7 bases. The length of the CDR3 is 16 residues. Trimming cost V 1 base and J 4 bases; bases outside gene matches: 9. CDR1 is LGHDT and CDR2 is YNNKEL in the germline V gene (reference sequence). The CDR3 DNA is TGTGCCAGCAGCCAAGGGAACCCAGGGGGTGGCTATGGCTACACCTTC. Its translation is CASSQGNPGGGYGYTF.